The rows below give T cell receptor beta chains drawn from one sample of a study of Graves' ophthalmopathy and Graves' hyperthyroidism. TCRdb re-derived calls from the multiplex PCR reads in MiXCR, one entry per CDR3 protein. The data show about 200,000 distinct CDR3 sequences, just under 30% seen once. Material: peripheral blood. The receptors come from a man aged 45 to 65 with Graves' ophthalmopathy. The conserved cysteine and the conserved F or W are not part of the CDR3 here. D genes are given only for firm matches.

-,TRBV6-2/TRBV6-3,ASLGFYGYT
-,TRBV7-2,ASSVGPEQY
-,TRBV6-5,ASSFRGKYEQY
-,TRBV6-5,ASSYSGEAF
-,TRBV20-1,SARNQGRAGETQY
-,TRBV11-1,ASSLGPASEGYEQY
TRBD1,TRBV6-1,ASRPGQGLYEQY
-,TRBV20-1,SAQGLSEAF
-,TRBV28,ASRTGTGSGGANVLT
TRBD1,TRBV5-1,ASYKGQLNTEAF
-,TRBV12-3/TRBV12-4,ASSPPNWYQETQY
TRBD1,TRBV19,ASRTGGNTEAF
TRBD1,TRBV3-1,ASSQGQGGNYGYT
-,TRBV6-5,ASTYTMNTEAF
-,TRBV6-2/TRBV6-3,ASSPGRFTQETQY
-,TRBV6-1,ASRSGISGANVLT
TRBD2,TRBV4-1,ASSQGTSGRAVTGELF
-,TRBV28,ASSSLGVVETQY
-,TRBV10-3,AIRQGGEETQY
TRBD2,TRBV5-1,ASSLPVAGETSYEQY
-,TRBV5-1,ASSWQGIQETQY
-,TRBV20-1,SARDVGPNNSPLH
TRBD1,TRBV6-1,ASRQGATYEQY
-,TRBV6-1,ASSPQFSGSPLH
-,TRBV6-5,ASRAGANYGYT
TRBD1,TRBV2,ASAQNPGQGAYEQY
-,TRBV28,ASSFVGGSYEQY
-,TRBV25-1,ASSEGMWGDGYT
-,TRBV5-1,ASSLEAGQGAF
-,TRBV28,ASRVAGSSYGYT
-,TRBV24-1,ATSVPDINYGYT
-,TRBV28,ASSTPQGYGYT
-,TRBV12-3/TRBV12-4,ASSLDWGGEQY
TRBD1,TRBV6-5,ASSYSGTDYGYT
-,TRBV7-2,ASSSFREETQY
TRBD1,TRBV12-3/TRBV12-4,ASSVAPGQSNTEAF
TRBD2,TRBV7-2,ASSLVGLAGIQNIQY
-,TRBV2,ASSERLSNTEAF
TRBD1,TRBV12-3/TRBV12-4,ASSNRDSNQPQH
-,TRBV2,ASNGGSSGNTIY
-,TRBV20-1,SARVVFSRTTQETQY
TRBD2,TRBV20-1,SARDPREGPTGELF